What follows are 24 T cell receptor beta chains derived from one specimen sequenced in a study of T cell responses to AZD1222 COVID-19 vaccine. The data were produced by immunoSEQ multiplex PCR, yet TCRdb's version contains in-frame clones alone and is incomplete. The table includes 55,000 to 65,000 clones, 75% to 90% detected once. Sequenced here: peripheral blood, sampled on day 0 of AZD1222 vaccination. These receptors were taken from an adult in good health.

The chain carries TRBV7-9 and TRBJ2-3, with 8 bases fitting TRBD2. Germline V gene sequence: CDR1 SEHNR, CDR2 FQNEAQ (reference sequence). The V and J ends lost 4 bases and 2 bases, in that order; junction bases with no gene match: 11. The CDR3 runs 17 residues. This CDR3 reads CASSSIKRGRSTDTQYF. CDR3 DNA sequence: TGTGCCAGCAGCTCCATTAAGCGGGGGAGGTCCACAGATACGCAGTATTTT.

The chain is built from TRBV6-5 and TRBJ2-2; 9 bases are a match to TRBD1. J gave up 3 bases and V 7 bases, and 3 bases lay outside the gene matches. The CDR3 is 14 amino acids. Germline values: CDR1 MNHEY, CDR2 SVGAGI. CDR3 in DNA: TGTGCCAGCAAAGACAGGGGGTACACCGGGGAGCTGTTTTTT. Translation gives CASKDRGYTGELFF.

V is TRBV6-6 and J is TRBJ1-1; TRBD1 aligns across 7 bases. This CDR3 has 11 amino acids. The germline gives CDR1 MNHNY, CDR2 SVGAGI (reference sequence). V dropped 7 bases and J dropped 8; count of bases not matched to a gene: 4. In DNA, the CDR3 is TGTGCCAGCACCAGGGGGAGGGAAGCTTTCTTT. Protein: CASTRGREAFF.

The chain uses TRBV6-5 and TRBJ2-7; D is possibly TRBD2 (7 bases). Between the trimmed V and J ends, which lost 10 bases and 3 bases, there was a span of 19 bases. The CDR3 has 14 amino acids. From germline, CDR1 is MNHEY and CDR2 SVGAGI. CDR3 sequence: CAILVRGADYEQYF. CDR3 DNA: TGTGCCATCCTCGTCCGGGGGGCCGACTACGAGCAGTACTTC.

In this sample, this clone turned up a few times. The J gene is TRBJ1-6, the V gene TRBV5-4; 8 bases line up with TRBD1. Per germline, CDR1 SGHNT and CDR2 YYREEE (reference sequence). V gave up 5 bases and J gave up 8 bases; unmatched junction bases: 6. The CDR3 runs 14 residues. The CDR3 DNA sequence: TGTGCCAGCAGACCCAGGGGGCTGGATTCACCCCTCCACTTT. Its protein product is CASRPRGLDSPLHF.

The rearrangement joins TRBV15 to TRBJ2-5, with TRBD2 identical over 8 bases. In germline, CDR1 is LNHNV, CDR2 YYDKDF (reference sequence). V lost 9 bases, J lost 5 bases, and 8 bases stayed unmatched. CDR3 length: 13 amino acids. CDR3 protein: CATNRGGMETQYF. For the CDR3, the DNA is TGTGCCACAAACCGGGGGGGCATGGAGACCCAGTACTTC.

With respect to this clone: The sample contains more than one DNA sequence encoding this CDR3. This rearrangement joins TRBV9 to TRBJ1-2; 8 bases match TRBD1. V lost 2 bases and J lost 5; bases outside the gene matches: 2. The CDR3 spans 13 residues. CDR1 SGDLS and CDR2 YYNGEE come from the germline V gene. The CDR3 sequence is CASSVTGVYGYTF. The CDR3 coding sequence is TGTGCCAGCAGCGTGACAGGGGTATATGGCTACACCTTC.

The rearrangement joins TRBV28 to TRBJ2-7; D is ambiguous. The CDR3 loop spans 12 amino acids. In germline, CDR1 is MDHEN, CDR2 SYDVKM. With 2 bases removed from V and 3 bases from J, the gap between germline ends came to 5 bases. CDR3 nucleotides: TGTGCCAGCAGTTTAAACGACTACGAGCAGTACTTC. Protein product: CASSLNDYEQYF.

The genes are TRBV2 and TRBJ1-1, with D possibly matching TRBD1 (5 bases). V lost 2 bases and J 3 bases, leaving 10 bases between the germline ends. Germline V CDR1 and CDR2: SNHLY, FYNNEI. The CDR3 spans 14 residues. CDR3 in amino acids: CASSERWGDTEAFF. As DNA, the CDR3 is TGTGCCAGCAGTGAACGCTGGGGGGACACTGAAGCTTTCTTT.

This clone was found a few times. This chain uses TRBV28 with TRBJ2-7; 7 bases are a match to TRBD1. This CDR3 is 17 amino acids long. Germline V gene lookup returns CDR1 MDHEN and CDR2 SYDVKM. J gave up 4 bases and V 5 bases, and 17 bases lay outside the gene matches. CDR3 nucleotide sequence: TGTGCCAGCAGTCTCTTGGACAGGCGAAGTTGGACTTACGAGCAGTACTTC. Protein product: CASSLLDRRSWTYEQYF.

The CDR3 loop is CASSLAGMGTDTQYF. CDR3 coding DNA: TGCGCCAGCAGCTTGGCGGGAATGGGCACAGATACGCAGTATTTT. The chain couples TRBV5-1 to TRBJ2-3, with D possibly being TRBD2 (5 bases). The V end lost 0 bases, the J end lost 1 base, and 9 bases lay between the germline ends. The germline CDR1 and CDR2 sequences are SGHRS and YFSETQ. The CDR3 length is 15 residues.

The gene calls are TRBV6-5 and TRBJ1-1; D call uncertain. The CDR3 is 14 amino acids. V was cut by 1 base and J by 3 bases, with 9 bases left in between. Germline assignment: CDR1 MNHEY and CDR2 SVGAGI. CDR3 region: CASSYLQKDTEAFF. The CDR3, as DNA: TGTGCCAGCAGTTACTTACAGAAGGACACTGAAGCTTTCTTT.

This sequence joins TRBV7-9 and TRBJ1-1, with no clear D. The CDR3 consists of 14 residues. Trimming removed 2 bases from V and 0 bases from J, with 7 bases in between. Germline V gene sequence: CDR1 SEHNR, CDR2 FQNEAQ (reference sequence). The CDR3 DNA sequence: TGTGCCAGCAGCTTATTCGGGTTGAACACTGAAGCTTTCTTT. It encodes CASSLFGLNTEAFF.

This clone was detected only once. The chain joins TRBV24-1 to TRBJ1-2; D is ambiguous. The germline V and J ends were trimmed by 5 bases and 4 bases, with 13 bases remaining between them. This CDR3 comprises 14 residues. Germline CDR1 is KGHDR and CDR2 is SFDVKD. As DNA, the CDR3 is TGTGCCACCAGTGCTCCCGGGAACACCTATGGCTACACCTTC. Translated, it gives CATSAPGNTYGYTF.

The chain is built from TRBV5-4 and TRBJ1-1; D is undetermined. V was pared by 0 bases and J by 1 base, with 7 bases between. The CDR3 sequence is 14 residues long. CDR1 and CDR2 (germline): SGHNT, YYREEE (reference sequence). The CDR3 region is CASSLVSRNTEAFF. The CDR3 DNA reads TGTGCCAGCAGCTTGGTCAGTAGGAACACTGAAGCTTTCTTT.

The V and J genes are TRBV5-1 and TRBJ2-2; D gene ambiguous. This CDR3 comprises 12 residues. Trimming took 0 bases from V and 6 from J, leaving 3 bases between them. Germline values: CDR1 SGHRS, CDR2 YFSETQ. For the CDR3, the DNA is TGCGCCAGCAGCTTGGGTCCCGGGGAGCTGTTTTTT. This sequence encodes CASSLGPGELFF.

J is TRBJ1-2 and V is TRBV7-9; perhaps TRBD1 as D (6 bases). V was trimmed by 5 bases and J by 6 bases, leaving 22 bases between them. The CDR3 has 16 amino acids. Per the germline V gene, CDR1 is SEHNR and CDR2 is FQNEAQ (reference sequence). CDR3 in DNA: TGTGCCAGCAGCCCCAGCTCAGGGGCGGAGACGGATGGCTACACCTTC. It translates to CASSPSSGAETDGYTF.

The chain uses TRBV12-3 or TRBV12-4 and TRBJ1-1, with a weak D call TRBD1 (5 bases). The V end lost 7 bases, the J end lost 5 bases, and 14 bases lay between the germline ends. The CDR3 runs 13 residues. CDR3 nucleotides: TGTGCCAGCACTAACGGGGGTTTTACTGAAGCTTTCTTT. This gives the protein CASTNGGFTEAFF.

This chain joins TRBV3-1 (or the pseudogene TRBV3-2) and TRBJ2-7; D is unclear. In germline, CDR1 is LGHDT, CDR2 YNNKEL (reference sequence). This CDR3 comprises 14 residues. V dropped 5 bases and J dropped 5 bases, with 16 bases sitting between them. The CDR3 spells CASSMEPDLNEQYF. The CDR3 DNA reads TGTGCCAGCAGCATGGAGCCGGATCTGAACGAGCAGTACTTC.

The rearrangement links TRBV10-3 to TRBJ1-5; D ambiguous. The CDR3 length is 14 residues. CDR1 is ENHRY and CDR2 is SYGVKD in the germline V gene. V lost 0 bases to trimming and J lost 7 bases, with 10 bases between them. Written as DNA, the CDR3 is TGTGCCATCAGTGAGTCCGGGGAAGGGCAGCCCCAGCATTTT. Protein: CAISESGEGQPQHF.

The chain links TRBV19 to TRBJ1-5; D gene ambiguous. Trimming took 10 bases from V and 0 from J, leaving 10 bases between them. The CDR3 spans 13 residues. In germline, CDR1 is LNHDA, CDR2 SQIVND (reference sequence). CDR3 nucleotides: TGTGCCACCGAGGGATTTAGCAATCAGCCCCAGCATTTT. Its translation is CATEGFSNQPQHF.

The chain is built from TRBV7-9 and TRBJ1-3, with 8 bases matching TRBD1. This CDR3 is 15 amino acids long. J gave up 3 bases and V 5 bases, and 6 bases lay outside the gene matches. Per the germline V gene, CDR1 is SEHNR and CDR2 is FQNEAQ (reference sequence). The CDR3 loop is CASSPQGAGGNTIYF. The CDR3 bases are TGTGCCAGCAGCCCTCAGGGGGCCGGTGGAAACACCATATATTTT.

The V gene is TRBV28, the J gene TRBJ1-2; a possible D gene is TRBD1 (6 bases). Germline values: CDR1 MDHEN, CDR2 SYDVKM. This CDR3 spans 15 amino acids. With 5 bases removed from V and 8 bases from J, the gap between germline ends came to 21 bases. The CDR3 DNA reads TGTGCCAGCAGTCCCGTGAGGGGGGGGCAAAGGGGCTACACCTTC. Protein product: CASSPVRGGQRGYTF.

The chain uses TRBV5-6 and TRBJ2-5; 13 nucleotides align to TRBD2. The germline V gene encodes CDR1 SGHDT and CDR2 YYEEEE. V was pared by 4 bases and J by 1 base, with 7 bases of the junction left unmatched. CDR3 length equals 17 residues. The CDR3 coding sequence is TGTGCCAGCAGCCTGAAGACTAGCGGGGGGTTCCAAGAGACCCAGTACTTC. Translation: CASSLKTSGGFQETQYF.